Listed below are T cell receptor beta chains from one sample, sequenced in a study of T cell repertoires in cytomegalovirus infection. Using its own MiXCR run on the reads, TCRdb lists one record per CDR3 protein. The table records about 160,000 distinct CDR3 sequences, 15% to 20% of them present only once. Specimen: CD8+ T cells from PBMCs. These TCRs come from a human donor in good health (CMV status not recorded). Some clones in this sample may be carry-over from other donors' samples. The CDR3 runs from the conserved cysteine through the conserved F or W. D genes are given only for firm matches. Clone size, where shown, is once, few, many, or a class for clones that have expanded.

-	few	TRBJ1-1	TRBV28	TGTGCCAGCAGCCCCCCAGACACTCTCGCTGAAGCTTTCTTT	CASSPPDTLAEAFF
TRBD2	few	TRBJ2-1	TRBV6-2/TRBV6-3	TGTGCCAGCGGACTAGCGGGACCCAATGAGCAGTTCTTC	CASGLAGPNEQFF
TRBD1	-	TRBJ1-2	TRBV13	TGTGCCAGCAGCCTCTCCAGGACAGGGGCCTATGGCTACACCTTC	CASSLSRTGAYGYTF
-	few	TRBJ1-4	TRBV7-8	TGTGCCAGCAGCTTAGCAGCCCCACGAGTGGGCGGTGAAAAACTGTTTTTT	CASSLAAPRVGGEKLFF
-	few	TRBJ1-4	TRBV7-2	TGTGCCAGCAGCTCCTTGGGGCACGCTAGGAGAGAAAAACTGTTTTTT	CASSSLGHARREKLFF
-	-	TRBJ2-7	TRBV6-6	TGTGCCAGCAGTTACTCGACAACCCCTTACGAGCAGTACTTC	CASSYSTTPYEQYF
-	few	TRBJ1-1	TRBV25-1	TGTGCCAGCAGGGTTTGGGACAAGAACACTGAAGCTTTCTTT	CASRVWDKNTEAFF
-	many	TRBJ1-2	TRBV7-2	TGTGCCAGCAGCTTAGATAACTATGGCTACACCTTC	CASSLDNYGYTF
-	-	TRBJ2-2	TRBV5-5	TGTGCCAGCAGCTTGAAGGCTAACACCGGGGAGCTGTTTTTT	CASSLKANTGELFF
-	few	TRBJ2-1	TRBV6-2/TRBV6-3	TGTGCCAGCAGTTACTATGGGGGGTTGCACAATGAGCAGTTCTTC	CASSYYGGLHNEQFF
-	-	TRBJ2-1	TRBV7-2	TGTGCCAGCAGCCTAACAGGGCTAGCTGTTTGGTACAATGAGCAGTTCTTC	CASSLTGLAVWYNEQFF
-	-	TRBJ1-4	TRBV6-6	TGTGCCAGCAGCCCTATCAAATACGGGTCTAATGAAAAACTGTTTTTT	CASSPIKYGSNEKLFF
-	few	TRBJ2-7	TRBV27	TGTGCCAGCAGTACAGGGCCTTGGGAGCAGTACTTC	CASSTGPWEQYF
TRBD1	few	TRBJ1-1	TRBV6-1	TGTGCCAGCGCAACAGTCGGGCCGATTCGGACAGGGGGAGCTTTCTTT	CASATVGPIRTGGAFF
-	few	TRBJ1-6	TRBV5-6	TGTGCCAGCAGCCCCTTCGGAAATTCACCCCTCCACTTT	CASSPFGNSPLHF
TRBD1	few	TRBJ2-7	TRBV28	TGTGCCAGCAGGACCCTTGGGGACAGGGGATACGAGCAGTACTTC	CASRTLGDRGYEQYF
-	-	TRBJ1-1	TRBV6-2/TRBV6-3	TGTGCCAGCAGTTACGGGGGCCGCGACACTGAAGCTTTCTTT	CASSYGGRDTEAFF
-	many	TRBJ1-4	TRBV7-9	TGTGCCAGCAGATCGACAGGTGCTACTAATGAAAAACTGTTTTTT	CASRSTGATNEKLFF
-	few	TRBJ2-2	TRBV6-6	TGTGCCAGCAGTTACCGAATTGGTGGCGGGGAGCTGTTTTTT	CASSYRIGGGELFF
-	few	TRBJ2-7	TRBV28	TGTGCCAGCACTTCCGGTTTCAGGGGCTTCTCCTACGAGCAGTACTTC	CASTSGFRGFSYEQYF